This is a list of T cell receptor beta chains from one sample in a study of identical twins. TCRdb redid the calling of the 5' RACE reads with MiXCR, one entry per CDR3 protein. Of about 520,000 distinct CDR3 sequences in the sample, less than 25% are singletons; the top ten hold under 0.95%. The same data also contributed to another study, on T cells expressing NK-cell markers.

Material: CD4+ T cells sorted from blood. The receptors were sampled from a woman between 18 and 29 years old in good health. Each CDR3 is given with its conserved first and last residue. D genes are given only for firm matches. Some rows mark clone size as missing; the rest say once, few, many or name a class of expanded clone.

cdr3_length	clone_size	v_call	j_call	d_call	cdr3_aa
13	.	TRBV7-2	TRBJ2-4	.	CASSLVAWDIQYF
13	.	TRBV12-3/TRBV12-4	TRBJ2-1	.	CASTRRAIGEQFF
16	many	TRBV11-2	TRBJ1-6	.	CASSSARGLENSPLHF
14	.	TRBV20-1	TRBJ2-1	TRBD2	CSARASGAFNEQFF
16	.	TRBV20-1	TRBJ1-5	TRBD1	CSARPLDRGGNQPQHF
14	few	TRBV7-9	TRBJ2-1	.	CASKIQSSYNEQFF
13	.	TRBV29-1	TRBJ1-1	TRBD1	CSVLGQGNTEAFF
13	many	TRBV4-3	TRBJ1-5	.	CASSQENGQPQHF
11	few	TRBV15	TRBJ2-5	.	CATSGVETQYF
13	.	TRBV20-1	TRBJ2-7	TRBD2	CSASELAVPGQYF
16	.	TRBV7-2	TRBJ2-5	TRBD1	CASSRTGTGLRETQYF
15	.	TRBV2	TRBJ2-1	TRBD1	CASEGRDRGVNEQFF
16	few	TRBV20-1	TRBJ2-5	TRBD2	CSARDLSGTFGETQYF
17	.	TRBV20-1	TRBJ1-1	.	CSALDRNPFLMNTEAFF
13	.	TRBV20-1	TRBJ2-5	TRBD1	CSAPGTAQETQYF
12	.	TRBV20-1	TRBJ1-3	.	CSAHGAGNTIYF
17	.	TRBV7-9	TRBJ1-3	TRBD1	CASSLGGTGSSGNTIYF
16	.	TRBV5-5	TRBJ2-1	.	CASSSTRSGPYNEQFF
14	.	TRBV10-3	TRBJ1-1	.	CAIRAWGSNTEAFF
16	few	TRBV4-1	TRBJ2-1	TRBD2	CASSQPRTSGSNEQFF
15	few	TRBV30	TRBJ2-6	.	CAWTRSFPGANVLTF
16	.	TRBV6-1	TRBJ2-6	TRBD1	CASSKTGLDGANVLTF
14	.	TRBV12-3/TRBV12-4	TRBJ1-3	.	CASSFKLSGNTIYF
11	.	TRBV20-1	TRBJ2-7	.	CSASTTYEQYF
12	few	TRBV20-1	TRBJ2-7	TRBD1	CSASTGGYEQYF
13	.	TRBV12-3/TRBV12-4	TRBJ2-5	.	CASCRTFKETQYF
15	few	TRBV7-2	TRBJ2-5	.	CASSLPTNVQETQYF
11	.	TRBV29-1	TRBJ2-1	.	CSALTENEQFF
15	few	TRBV7-3	TRBJ2-1	.	CASSRVADVWNEQFF
14	few	TRBV12-3/TRBV12-4	TRBJ1-6	TRBD1	CASSPGQGSSPLHF
15	.	TRBV20-1	TRBJ2-5	.	CSARPRGGFGGTQYF
13	.	TRBV7-2	TRBJ1-2	.	CASSLGNSYGYTF
13	.	TRBV20-1	TRBJ2-3	.	CSARSLDADTQYF
14	few	TRBV20-1	TRBJ2-3	TRBD2	CSALTSGSTDTQYF
13	.	TRBV5-1	TRBJ2-3	.	CASSWTPDGTQYF
12	few	TRBV20-1	TRBJ2-5	.	CSASGSRETQYF
16	few	TRBV20-1	TRBJ2-2	TRBD1	CSARSVIQGAGGELFF
14	.	TRBV5-1	TRBJ1-1	.	CASKSGQGHTEAFF
13	once	TRBV4-1	TRBJ2-1	TRBD1	CASSHPQGDEQFF
15	few	TRBV20-1	TRBJ2-1	.	CSAISGDDGSGEQFF
15	.	TRBV6-5	TRBJ2-4	TRBD2	CASSYRAGVINIQYF
13	many	TRBV2	TRBJ2-3	.	CASRANTGLAQYF
14	.	TRBV3-1	TRBJ2-5	TRBD2	CASSQGTRQETQYF
13	many	TRBV7-2	TRBJ2-7	.	CASSSVEAYEQYF
14	.	TRBV7-2	TRBJ2-1	.	CASSFSVNAKEQFF
15	few	TRBV18	TRBJ2-1	.	CASSDIGPGSNEQFF
13	many	TRBV12-3/TRBV12-4	TRBJ1-3	.	CASRGYSGNTIYF
15	few	TRBV29-1	TRBJ2-1	TRBD2	CSVIRTSWVYNEQFF
15	.	TRBV6-1	TRBJ2-1	.	CASAGVGLNNNEQFF